This entry describes one T cell receptor beta chain. The germline V gene has CDR1 SGHVS and CDR2 FNYEAQ. The CDR3 has 11 amino acids. Trimming pared 8 bases from V and 3 bases from J, leaving 6 bases between. This sample stems from a study of blood T cell repertoires in COVID-19. Study as a whole: T cells, B-cell-depleted T cells, or PBMCs provided the cDNA or gDNA that served as material.

In the authors' methods: Reference gene primer amplification gave nucleated cell count estimates. The protocol was immunoSEQ multiplex PCR, while the TCRdb copy is restricted to in-frame clones and leaves out a portion. V and J calls plus clone size are reproduced from that table; the DNA served to infer D and trimming. The sample lists over 250,000 clones, around 92% seen once, with 1.5% to 2% in the top ten. Cohorts were assigned according to the clinical history that participants reported. The recovered donors of Cohort 3 showed two negative PCRs, clearance, or symptom resolution. The J gene is TRBJ2-3, the V gene TRBV7-6, with D unresolved. The source is a woman aged 55-69 years who had recovered from COVID-19. The specimen sequenced was PBMCs or T cells enriched from blood (not recorded which). The CDR3 nucleotides are TGTGCCAGCTCCCGGACAGATACGCAGTATTTT. Its protein is CASSRTDTQYF.